This is a list of T cell receptor beta chains from one sample in a study of blood T cell repertoires in COVID-19. Profiling relied on immunoSEQ multiplex PCR, and the TCRdb table lists in-frame clones only, not all of them. Altogether some 150,000 clones are present, more than 75% being singletons, with the ten largest covering roughly 4.2%. The sample comprised peripheral blood. These receptors all stem from a man in his 60s with acute or convalescent COVID-19. Both conserved end residues are part of each CDR3. The D gene is left open where the match is weak.

V	D	length	J	CDR3
TRBV6-5	-	14	TRBJ1-1	CASSLAGKNTEAFF
TRBV6-5	TRBD2	14	TRBJ2-1	CASSFGTSGYEQFF
TRBV14	TRBD2	18	TRBJ2-1	CASTRGTSGASSYNEQFF
TRBV29-1	-	14	TRBJ2-3	CSVGLATGTDTQYF
TRBV6-5	TRBD1	14	TRBJ2-1	CASTEHRGHNEQFF
TRBV30	-	15	TRBJ1-5	CAWSPRGPTNQPQHF
TRBV10-3	-	14	TRBJ1-2	CAIRVQQGNYGYTF
TRBV2	-	13	TRBJ1-5	CASRNRAGQPQHF
TRBV5-1	TRBD2	17	TRBJ2-2	CASSLAVAGVNTGELFF
TRBV5-5	TRBD1	14	TRBJ1-4	CASSLGQGREKLFF
TRBV21-1	-	13	TRBJ1-2	CASSNQGYYGYTF
TRBV4-1	-	15	TRBJ1-6	CASASTDFYNSPLHF
TRBV10-1	TRBD2	14	TRBJ2-3	CASSEAGGIDTQYF
TRBV14	-	14	TRBJ2-7	CASSPHGLRGEQYF
TRBV11-2	-	16	TRBJ1-4	CASSSVGRGTNEKLFF
TRBV25-1	TRBD1	15	TRBJ2-1	CASSERGPIYNEQFF
TRBV7-2	TRBD1	15	TRBJ1-2	CASSLEAAGGSGYTF
TRBV25-1	-	13	TRBJ2-5	CASKLQGGETQYF
TRBV6-4	TRBD1	17	TRBJ1-5	CASTIMEGAEGVLPQHF
TRBV10-3	-	18	TRBJ1-6	CAIRGQSSSSSYNSPLHF